A selection of T cell receptor beta chains follows, all from one sample in a study of shared clonotypes between healthy human individuals. Clones were read by immunoSEQ multiplex PCR, and TCRdb kept only the in-frame ones, dropping some. The sample yields 110,000 or so clones, roughly 70% seen once. The sequencing input was memory CD8+ T cells sorted from blood. The origin of the receptors is a woman aged 30 to 39 in good health. Both conserved end residues are part of each CDR3. D genes are given only for firm matches. Size is stated for part of the rows, as once, few or many counts, or as a class when the clone is expanded.

abundance: -
d_gene: -
v_gene: TRBV4-1
j_gene: TRBJ2-7
CDR3aa: CASSQDWVDEQYF
CDR3nt: TGCGCCAGCAGCCAAGATTGGGTTGACGAGCAGTACTTC

abundance: -
d_gene: -
v_gene: TRBV25-1
j_gene: TRBJ1-6
CDR3aa: CASSAHSRVDSPLHF
CDR3nt: TGTGCCAGCAGTGCCCATAGCCGGGTAGATTCACCCCTCCACTTT

abundance: -
d_gene: -
v_gene: TRBV7-8
j_gene: TRBJ2-3
CDR3aa: CASSTGPGFTDTQYF
CDR3nt: TGTGCCAGCAGCACAGGGCCGGGATTCACAGATACGCAGTATTTT

abundance: -
d_gene: TRBD2
v_gene: TRBV7-6
j_gene: TRBJ2-7
CDR3aa: CASSSAGEGYEQYF
CDR3nt: TGTGCCAGCAGCTCGGCGGGGGAGGGGTACGAGCAGTACTTC

abundance: -
d_gene: -
v_gene: TRBV9
j_gene: TRBJ2-7
CDR3aa: CASSAPGQGSYEQYF
CDR3nt: TGTGCCAGCAGCGCCCCCGGGCAGGGGTCCTACGAGCAGTACTTC

abundance: -
d_gene: TRBD2
v_gene: TRBV7-9
j_gene: TRBJ2-1
CDR3aa: CASSSYRLGTRGFYNEQFF
CDR3nt: TGTGCCAGCAGCTCCTATCGACTGGGGACTAGGGGTTTTTACAATGAGCAGTTCTTC

abundance: -
d_gene: TRBD2
v_gene: TRBV6-1
j_gene: TRBJ2-7
CDR3aa: CASSDLAGAAYEQYF
CDR3nt: TGTGCCAGCAGTGACCTAGCGGGAGCGGCCTACGAGCAGTACTTC

abundance: -
d_gene: -
v_gene: TRBV27
j_gene: TRBJ2-2
CDR3aa: CASSLGLTGELFF
CDR3nt: TGTGCCAGCAGTTTAGGCCTTACCGGGGAGCTGTTTTTT

abundance: -
d_gene: TRBD2
v_gene: TRBV7-9
j_gene: TRBJ2-7
CDR3aa: CASSFLGLAGGEQYF
CDR3nt: TGTGCCAGCAGCTTTCTCGGACTAGCGGGAGGCGAGCAGTACTTC

abundance: -
d_gene: TRBD2
v_gene: TRBV29-1
j_gene: TRBJ2-1
CDR3aa: CSALTSGAYNEQFF
CDR3nt: TGCAGCGCCTTAACTAGCGGAGCCTACAATGAGCAGTTCTTC

abundance: -
d_gene: -
v_gene: TRBV6-4
j_gene: TRBJ2-2
CDR3aa: CASRDRDAAFIRTGELFF
CDR3nt: TGTGCCAGCAGGGACCGGGACGCCGCATTCATTCGCACCGGGGAGCTGTTTTTT

abundance: -
d_gene: -
v_gene: TRBV27
j_gene: TRBJ1-2
CDR3aa: CASSLGTLSVYTF
CDR3nt: TGTGCCAGCAGCCTCGGGACCCTAAGCGTCTACACCTTC

abundance: -
d_gene: -
v_gene: TRBV6-5
j_gene: TRBJ2-7
CDR3aa: CASSYSRQLPTYEQYF
CDR3nt: TGTGCCAGCAGTTACTCGCGTCAGCTACCAACCTACGAGCAGTACTTC

abundance: medium-sized
d_gene: -
v_gene: TRBV7-2
j_gene: TRBJ2-7
CDR3aa: CASSLGAASFNEQYF
CDR3nt: TGTGCCAGCAGCCTAGGGGCGGCTAGTTTTAACGAGCAGTACTTC

abundance: -
d_gene: -
v_gene: TRBV28
j_gene: TRBJ2-3
CDR3aa: CASSINGAVGSDTQYF
CDR3nt: TGTGCCAGCAGCATAAATGGGGCGGTCGGGTCCGATACGCAGTATTTT

abundance: few
d_gene: -
v_gene: TRBV7-9
j_gene: TRBJ2-2
CDR3aa: CASSFQGRLFF
CDR3nt: TGTGCCAGCAGCTTCCAGGGTAGGCTGTTTTTT

abundance: -
d_gene: TRBD2
v_gene: TRBV6-5
j_gene: TRBJ2-1
CDR3aa: CASSSVTYTSVREQFF
CDR3nt: TGTGCCAGCAGTTCGGTTACATATACTAGCGTCCGGGAGCAGTTCTTC

abundance: once
d_gene: -
v_gene: TRBV29-1
j_gene: TRBJ2-5
CDR3aa: CSVDAGVETQYF
CDR3nt: TGCAGCGTTGACGCGGGCGTAGAGACCCAGTACTTC

abundance: -
d_gene: -
v_gene: TRBV27
j_gene: TRBJ2-7
CDR3aa: CASKPGLGTNEQYF
CDR3nt: TGTGCCAGCAAACCTGGGCTAGGGACCAACGAGCAGTACTTC

abundance: -
d_gene: -
v_gene: TRBV10-3
j_gene: TRBJ1-2
CDR3aa: CAISESMTVRGYTF
CDR3nt: TGTGCCATCAGTGAGTCGATGACCGTCCGGGGCTACACCTTC

abundance: -
d_gene: -
v_gene: TRBV9
j_gene: TRBJ2-5
CDR3aa: CASSLGGSQETQYF
CDR3nt: TGTGCCAGCAGCCTAGGGGGTAGTCAAGAGACCCAGTACTTC

abundance: -
d_gene: -
v_gene: TRBV29-1
j_gene: TRBJ2-7
CDR3aa: CSVWDKSYEQYF
CDR3nt: TGCAGCGTTTGGGACAAATCCTACGAGCAGTACTTC

abundance: -
d_gene: TRBD1
v_gene: TRBV27
j_gene: TRBJ1-1
CDR3aa: CASSAIGTAEAFF
CDR3nt: TGTGCCAGCAGTGCAATCGGGACAGCGGAAGCTTTCTTT

abundance: -
d_gene: -
v_gene: TRBV6-4
j_gene: TRBJ1-5
CDR3aa: CASSETPEGVDQPQHF
CDR3nt: TGTGCCAGCAGTGAGACACCGGAGGGGGTCGATCAGCCCCAGCATTTT

abundance: many
d_gene: -
v_gene: TRBV11-2
j_gene: TRBJ2-3
CDR3aa: CASSLEVTDTQYF
CDR3nt: TGTGCCAGCAGCTTAGAGGTAACAGATACGCAGTATTTT

abundance: -
d_gene: TRBD1
v_gene: TRBV27
j_gene: TRBJ2-7
CDR3aa: CASSLSPDRAYEQYF
CDR3nt: TGTGCCAGCAGTTTATCCCCGGACAGGGCCTACGAGCAGTACTTC

abundance: -
d_gene: TRBD1
v_gene: TRBV7-9
j_gene: TRBJ2-7
CDR3aa: CASSRTGERHEQYF
CDR3nt: TGTGCCAGCAGCCGGACAGGGGAGAGGCACGAGCAGTACTTC

abundance: -
d_gene: -
v_gene: TRBV27
j_gene: TRBJ1-2
CDR3aa: CASSKAQREGYTF
CDR3nt: TGTGCCAGCAGTAAGGCGCAGAGGGAAGGCTACACCTTC

abundance: -
d_gene: -
v_gene: TRBV23-1
j_gene: TRBJ2-7
CDR3aa: CASSQLARGAYEQYF
CDR3nt: TGCGCCAGCAGTCAATTGGCGAGGGGAGCCTACGAGCAGTACTTC

abundance: -
d_gene: -
v_gene: TRBV6-5
j_gene: TRBJ2-1
CDR3aa: CASSDFFGWNNEQFF
CDR3nt: TGTGCCAGCAGCGATTTTTTTGGGTGGAACAATGAGCAGTTCTTC

abundance: few
d_gene: -
v_gene: TRBV6-4
j_gene: TRBJ2-1
CDR3aa: CASSDSPTGWSEFF
CDR3nt: TGTGCCAGCAGTGACTCGCCCACAGGGTGGAGTGAGTTCTTC

abundance: -
d_gene: TRBD2
v_gene: TRBV9
j_gene: TRBJ2-7
CDR3aa: CASSAPRSGTSDYEQYF
CDR3nt: TGTGCCAGCAGCGCCCCTCGCTCCGGGACTAGCGACTACGAGCAGTACTTC

abundance: few
d_gene: -
v_gene: TRBV28
j_gene: TRBJ2-5
CDR3aa: CASSYGGMKTQYF
CDR3nt: TGTGCCAGCAGCTACGGAGGGATGAAGACCCAGTACTTC

abundance: -
d_gene: TRBD2
v_gene: TRBV28
j_gene: TRBJ2-1
CDR3aa: CASSIMTSGSPNEQFF
CDR3nt: TGTGCCAGCAGTATAATGACTAGCGGGAGCCCCAATGAGCAGTTCTTC

abundance: -
d_gene: -
v_gene: TRBV28
j_gene: TRBJ1-2
CDR3aa: CASSFRGGYGYTF
CDR3nt: TGTGCCAGCAGTTTCCGGGGGGGATATGGCTACACCTTC

abundance: once
d_gene: TRBD2
v_gene: TRBV5-1
j_gene: TRBJ2-1
CDR3aa: CASSGGGTNYYNEQFF
CDR3nt: TGCGCCAGCAGCGGTGGAGGGACTAACTACTACAATGAGCAGTTCTTC

abundance: -
d_gene: -
v_gene: TRBV9
j_gene: TRBJ2-5
CDR3aa: CASSVAPHPEETQYF
CDR3nt: TGTGCCAGCAGCGTAGCTCCCCACCCAGAAGAGACCCAGTACTTC

abundance: -
d_gene: TRBD1
v_gene: TRBV6-1
j_gene: TRBJ1-5
CDR3aa: CASSESRTGRGNQPQHF
CDR3nt: TGTGCCAGCAGTGAATCGCGGACAGGGCGCGGCAATCAGCCCCAGCATTTT

abundance: few
d_gene: TRBD1
v_gene: TRBV29-1
j_gene: TRBJ1-2
CDR3aa: CSVEEGQGAFYGYTF
CDR3nt: TGCAGCGTTGAAGAAGGACAGGGGGCATTCTATGGCTACACCTTC

abundance: -
d_gene: TRBD2
v_gene: TRBV4-2
j_gene: TRBJ2-1
CDR3aa: CASSQEDWREYEQFF
CDR3nt: TGTGCCAGCAGCCAAGAAGATTGGCGGGAGTATGAGCAGTTCTTC